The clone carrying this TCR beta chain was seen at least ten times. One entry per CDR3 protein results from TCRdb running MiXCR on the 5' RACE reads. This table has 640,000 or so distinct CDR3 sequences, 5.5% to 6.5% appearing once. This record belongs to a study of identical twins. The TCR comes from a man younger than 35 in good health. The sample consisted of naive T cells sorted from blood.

The DNA for the CDR3 is TGTGCCAGCAGCCCTCGGACAGGTGGTAGAAATTCACCCCTCCACTTT. Protein product: CASSPRTGGRNSPLHF. The chain employs TRBV7-9 and TRBJ1-6; 7 bases align to TRBD1. CDR3 length: 16 residues. V lost 5 bases to trimming and J lost 7 bases; unmatched junction nucleotides: 11. Germline CDR1 SEHNR, CDR2 FQNEAQ (reference sequence).